A selection of T cell receptor beta chains follows, all from one sample in a study of blood T cell repertoires in COVID-19. Sequencing used immunoSEQ multiplex PCR; TCRdb keeps in-frame clones, though not all of them. Altogether a few hundred thousand clones are present, roughly 87% being singletons, with the ten largest covering roughly 2.3%. The sample taken for sequencing was peripheral blood. The source of these receptors is a young man with active or convalescent COVID-19. Each CDR3 is given with its conserved first and last residue. A D gene is named only where the DNA matches it firmly.

V	J	D	CDR3	DNA
TRBV5-1	TRBJ2-7	.	CASSSRPIQGPSYEQYF	TGCGCCAGCAGCTCCCGCCCAATACAGGGACCTTCCTACGAGCAGTACTTC
TRBV9	TRBJ1-6	.	CASSVGSGNSPLHF	TGTGCCAGCAGCGTAGGGTCGGGAAATTCACCCCTCCACTTT
TRBV6-6	TRBJ1-6	.	CASRGEGVSPLHF	TGTGCCAGCAGGGGAGAGGGGGTCTCACCCCTCCACTTT
TRBV5-5	TRBJ2-1	TRBD2	CASSNLAGGYNEQFF	TGTGCCAGCAGTAATCTAGCGGGGGGGTACAATGAGCAGTTCTTC
TRBV7-6	TRBJ2-3	TRBD2	CASSLSGTSGNTQYF	TGTGCCAGCAGCTTATCCGGGACTAGCGGAAATACGCAGTATTTT
TRBV5-5	TRBJ1-3	.	CASSLPGTSGNTIYF	TGTGCCAGCAGCTTACCAGGGACATCTGGAAACACCATATATTTT
TRBV9	TRBJ2-1	.	CASSVGKGETPYYNEQFF	TGTGCCAGCAGCGTAGGGAAAGGGGAAACGCCTTACTACAATGAGCAGTTCTTC
TRBV20-1	TRBJ1-1	TRBD1	CSASTVQGAFNTEAFF	TGCAGTGCTAGTACGGTTCAGGGGGCCTTTAACACTGAAGCTTTCTTT
TRBV2	TRBJ1-5	.	CASSEARWRSQPQHF	TGTGCCAGCAGTGAAGCGAGGTGGAGGAGTCAGCCCCAGCATTTT
TRBV3-1/TRBV3-2	TRBJ2-3	TRBD2	CASSQVSSSGFQADTQYF	TGTGCCAGCAGCCAAGTGAGTTCTAGCGGGTTTCAGGCAGATACGCAGTATTTT
TRBV4-2	TRBJ1-5	.	CASSPYQGNDQPQHF	TGTGCCAGCAGCCCCTACCAGGGTAATGATCAGCCCCAGCATTTT
TRBV6-5	TRBJ1-5	.	CASRPRQRNQPQHF	TGTGCCAGCAGGCCCCGACAGCGCAATCAGCCCCAGCATTTT
TRBV29-1	TRBJ2-5	TRBD2	CSVELAGEGQETQYF	TGCAGCGTTGAATTAGCGGGAGAAGGACAAGAGACCCAGTACTTC
TRBV5-1	TRBJ1-4	.	CASSLRGKEKLFF	TGCGCCAGCAGCCTCAGGGGTAAAGAAAAACTGTTTTTT